This T cell receptor beta chain was documented in a study of T cell changes during pregnancy in multiple sclerosis. Using immunoSEQ multiplex PCR, the repertoire was profiled, and TCRdb retains in-frame clones only, with some absent. The sample has 50,000 to 75,000 clones, approximately 90% seen once. Germline V lookup: CDR1 SGHTA, CDR2 FQGTGA. The CDR3 is made up of 15 amino acids. V gave up 4 bases and J gave up 3 bases, with 15 bases separating them. Source: peripheral blood, taken in the third trimester of pregnancy. V usage is TRBV7-3 and J usage is TRBJ1-1, with D maybe TRBD1 (6 bases). This receptor was obtained from a female donor in good health, enrolled as a control in a pregnancy study. The CDR3, as DNA: TGTGCCAGCAGCTACACAGGGTCAAGGGACACTGAAGCTTTCTTT. It specifies CASSYTGSRDTEAFF.